The T cell receptor (beta chain) described here comes from a study of cytomegalovirus exposure and HLA in healthy donors. For the study at large: Caucasian-associated ancestry cluster membership applied to around 80% of 398 genotyped donors. Overall study results and limits: Reports state that TCR beta sequences accurately predicted most subjects' HLA-A and HLA-B alleles.

With respect to this clone: Antigen unknown.

PCR primers comprised 60 Vbeta and 13 Jbeta primers. Sequencing used immunoSEQ multiplex PCR; TCRdb keeps in-frame clones, though not all of them. The sample holds 130,000 to 150,000 clones, around 85% seen once. The origin of this receptor is a woman aged 25 to 39 in good health and CMV-seronegative. Material: PBMCs.

The CDR3 here is CASSDTSGGADTQYF. The DNA for the CDR3 is TGTGCCAGCAGTGACACTAGCGGGGGGGCAGATACGCAGTATTTT. V and J are TRBV6-4 and TRBJ2-3, with 13 bases identical to TRBD2. This CDR3 is built from 15 residues. The V segment lost 2 bases and the J segment 4 bases; nucleotides outside the gene matches: 0. Germline lookup yields CDR1 MRHNA and CDR2 SNTAGT.